A single sample gave rise to the 31 T cell receptor beta chains below, sequenced in a study of blood T cell repertoires in COVID-19. Using immunoSEQ multiplex PCR, the repertoire was profiled, and TCRdb retains in-frame clones only, with some absent. The sample shows 300,000 to 500,000 clones, more than 75% of them seen only once. The sequencing sample was made of PBMCs or T cells enriched from blood (not recorded which). These receptors all come from a woman aged 30 to 39 with acute COVID-19.

This rearrangement joins TRBV24-1 to TRBJ2-5, with TRBD1 matching over 7 bases. The V segment lost 0 bases and the J segment 2 bases; nucleotides outside the gene matches: 5. Germline assignment: CDR1 KGHDR and CDR2 SFDVKD. The CDR3 length is 16 residues. CDR3 loop: CATSDLEGTAQETQYF. CDR3 DNA sequence: TGTGCCACCAGTGATTTGGAGGGGACAGCTCAAGAGACCCAGTACTTC.

The chain couples TRBV5-1 to TRBJ2-5; a weak D match, TRBD1 (5 bases). The CDR3 spans 13 residues. The germline V gene encodes CDR1 SGHRS and CDR2 YFSETQ. V lost 0 bases to trimming and J lost 7 bases, with 10 bases between them. This CDR3 reads CASSLDVGPTQYF. As DNA, the CDR3 is TGCGCCAGCAGCTTGGATGTGGGGCCGACCCAGTACTTC.

The gene calls are TRBV2 and TRBJ2-1; tentatively, D is TRBD2 (6 bases). V was clipped by 4 bases and J by 6 bases, with 7 bases between them. CDR3 size: 12 residues. The germline V gene has CDR1 SNHLY and CDR2 FYNNEI. Here the CDR3 DNA reads TGTGCCAGCAGTGGGGACTCCAATGAGCAGTTCTTC. This sequence encodes CASSGDSNEQFF. Filled out from reference TRBV2 and TRBJ2-1, the complete variable domain reads EPEVTQTPSHQVTQMGQEVILRCVPISNHLYFYWYRQILGQKVEFLVSFYNNEISEKSEIFDDQFSVERPDGSNFTLKIRSTKLEDSAMYFCASSGDSNEQFFGPGTRLTVL.

The genes are TRBV5-1 and TRBJ2-7, with a weak D call TRBD1 (5 bases). The CDR3 has 14 residues. Germline V gene sequence: CDR1 SGHRS, CDR2 YFSETQ. V lost 0 bases, J lost 2 bases, and 9 bases lay in between. CDR3 region: CASSLGQSTYEQYF. In DNA form, the CDR3 reads TGCGCCAGCAGCTTGGGACAGTCAACCTACGAGCAGTACTTC.

This chain uses TRBV29-1 with TRBJ2-2; TRBD2 might be the D (6 bases). The V end was cut by 1 base, the J end by 5 bases, with 14 bases between. The CDR3 sequence is 15 residues long. Per germline, CDR1 SQVTM and CDR2 ANQGSEA. CDR3 region: CSVEGMGGTTGELFF. Written as DNA, the CDR3 is TGCAGCGTTGAAGGTATGGGGGGAACGACCGGGGAGCTGTTTTTT.

This rearrangement joins TRBV6-5 to TRBJ2-7; maybe TRBD1 (7 bases). Trimming left V 7 bases short and J 5 bases short, with 21 bases between. Germline values: CDR1 MNHEY, CDR2 SVGAGI. CDR3 length: 15 residues. The CDR3 bases are TGTGCCAGCACCCCCCGGAGGGACAGATTGAACGAGCAGTACTTC. It translates to CASTPRRDRLNEQYF.

This clone was observed once. This chain links TRBV5-4 with TRBJ1-1; 7 bases line up with TRBD1. Germline CDR1 and CDR2: SGHNT and YYREEE (reference sequence). The V gene end was trimmed by 0 bases and the J gene end by 6 bases; junction bases not matched to a gene: 8. The CDR3 extends over 15 amino acids. The CDR3 loop reads CASSLVGGGEAEAFF. The CDR3 bases are TGTGCCAGCAGCTTGGTTGGAGGGGGCGAGGCTGAAGCTTTCTTT.

The V and J genes are TRBV18 and TRBJ2-1; D remains ambiguous. This CDR3 is 13 amino acids long. Germline V gene lookup returns CDR1 KGHSH and CDR2 LQKENI. V lost 3 bases, J lost 4 bases, and 7 bases lay in between. CDR3 loop: CASSPQQYNEQFF. The DNA for the CDR3 is TGTGCCAGCTCACCTCAACAGTACAATGAGCAGTTCTTC.

The gene calls are TRBV10-2 and TRBJ2-7, with TRBD2 as a possible D gene (5 bases). The CDR3 runs to 14 residues. V lost 6 bases to trimming and J lost 0 bases, with 12 bases between them. CDR1 WSHSY and CDR2 SAAADI come from the germline V gene. The CDR3 sequence is CASRRVGNSYEQYF. CDR3 sequence (DNA): TGCGCCAGCAGGAGAGTCGGGAACTCCTACGAGCAGTACTTC.

V gene TRBV29-1 combines with J gene TRBJ1-2; 7 nucleotides line up with TRBD1. Germline assignment: CDR1 SQVTM and CDR2 ANQGSEA. This CDR3 is 12 amino acids long. With V trimmed by 3 bases and J by 6 bases, 4 bases remained unmatched. The CDR3 region is CSVDPQGDGYTF. Written as DNA, the CDR3 is TGCAGCGTTGACCCGCAGGGGGATGGCTACACCTTC.

V usage is TRBV7-9 and J usage is TRBJ2-3; the D gene is possibly TRBD2 (6 bases). CDR1 SEHNR and CDR2 FQNEAQ come from the germline V gene (reference sequence). CDR3 size: 15 residues. Trimming cost V 3 bases and J 6 bases, with 16 bases left between them. The CDR3: CASSFWDSHRDTQYF. The CDR3 DNA follows: TGTGCCAGCAGCTTCTGGGACTCTCACAGGGATACGCAGTATTTT.

As regards this clone: Other DNA sequences from this sample encode an identical CDR3 as well. CDR3 nucleotide sequence: TGTGCCAGCAGCTTAGACGGGTCCGGAAACACCATATATTTT. As protein: CASSLDGSGNTIYF. The chain recombines TRBV11-2 with TRBJ1-3; D not certain. With 0 bases removed from V and 4 bases from J, the gap between germline ends came to 7 bases. The CDR3 consists of 14 residues. From germline, CDR1 is SGHAT and CDR2 FQNNGV.

The V call is TRBV2, the J call TRBJ2-1; D remains unclear. In germline, CDR1 is SNHLY, CDR2 FYNNEI. V gave up 6 bases and J gave up 6 bases, with 15 bases separating them. The CDR3 is 14 residues long. CDR3 nucleotides: TGTGCCAGCAGGATGTCCGTGCGGTCCAATGAGCAGTTCTTC. Its translation is CASRMSVRSNEQFF.

This clone was counted a single time. V is TRBV7-6 and J is TRBJ2-3, with D tentatively TRBD1 (6 bases). With 5 bases removed from V and 4 bases from J, the gap between germline ends came to 22 bases. CDR3 length: 17 residues. Germline loops: CDR1 SGHVS, CDR2 FNYEAQ. DNA for the CDR3: TGTGCCAGCAGCCCAGGGGCCTCGGGGCTAGTCGCAGATACGCAGTATTTT. Its protein is CASSPGASGLVADTQYF.

The chain recombines TRBV3-1 (or the pseudogene TRBV3-2) with TRBJ1-5, with 12 bases lining up with TRBD1. CDR1 is LGHDT, CDR2 YNNKEL, per germline (reference sequence). The length of the CDR3 is 18 residues. V shed 4 bases, J shed 4 bases, and the junction held 11 bases outside the gene matches. CDR3 sequence reads: CASSPTGTGGSWNQPQHF. As DNA, the CDR3 is TGTGCCAGCAGCCCAACCGGGACAGGGGGCTCTTGGAATCAGCCCCAGCATTTT.

V and J are TRBV30 and TRBJ1-5; no clear D gene. CDR1 is GTSNPN, CDR2 SVGIG, per germline (reference sequence). Trimming cost V 1 base and J 5 bases, with 9 bases left between them. This CDR3 is 13 amino acids long. CDR3 in amino acids: CAWSGAGHQPQHF. CDR3 bases: TGTGCCTGGAGTGGCGCGGGCCATCAGCCCCAGCATTTT.

The rearrangement uses TRBV2 and TRBJ1-2; the D is unclear. This CDR3 spans 13 amino acids. V shed 6 bases and J shed 0 bases, with 8 bases lying between them. Germline V CDR1 and CDR2: SNHLY, FYNNEI. This CDR3 is CASRFSSNYGYTF. CDR3 nucleotide sequence: TGTGCCAGCAGATTTTCATCTAACTATGGCTACACCTTC.

The chain carries TRBV4-2 and TRBJ1-2; 7 nucleotides align to TRBD1. From germline, CDR1 is LGHNA and CDR2 YNFKEQ. There are 16 residues in the CDR3. V lost 3 bases and J lost 2; bases outside the gene matches: 9. CDR3 coding DNA: TGTGCCAGCAGCCAGACGTGGGACAGCGCAAACTATGGCTACACCTTC. This gives the protein CASSQTWDSANYGYTF.

The chain carries TRBV5-6 and TRBJ1-1; D is ambiguous. Germline CDR1 is SGHDT and CDR2 is YYEEEE. Deletions cut 3 bases from V and 0 bases from J, with 21 bases between. The CDR3 is 18 amino acids. CDR3 region: CASSSRTGRRVMNTEAFF. DNA for the CDR3: TGTGCCAGCAGCTCCCGGACCGGGAGGAGGGTTATGAACACTGAAGCTTTCTTT.

The rearrangement joins TRBV29-1 to TRBJ1-3, with 7 nucleotides matching TRBD1. CDR1 and CDR2 (germline): SQVTM, ANQGSEA. This CDR3 is 14 amino acids long. V was pared by 4 bases and J by 3 bases, with 6 bases of the junction left unmatched. CDR3 amino acids: CSVVETGFGNTIYF. The CDR3 coding sequence is TGCAGCGTTGTCGAGACAGGGTTTGGAAACACCATATATTTT.

This chain links TRBV27 with TRBJ2-3, with 8 bases fitting TRBD1. The J segment lost 3 bases and the V segment lost 0 bases, leaving 5 bases of the junction unmatched. In germline, CDR1 is MNHEY, CDR2 SMNVEV (reference sequence). This CDR3 contains 16 residues. The CDR3 sequence is CASSLSWTGRTDTQYF. The DNA of the CDR3 is TGTGCCAGCAGTTTATCTTGGACAGGGAGGACAGATACGCAGTATTTT.

Note on this clone: Other DNA sequences in the same sample also yield this CDR3. The chain employs TRBV2 and TRBJ2-5; TRBD1 is a possible D gene (6 bases). The germline V gene encodes CDR1 SNHLY and CDR2 FYNNEI. The germline V and J ends were trimmed by 8 bases and 2 bases, with 12 bases remaining between them. The CDR3 is 13 amino acids. As DNA, the CDR3 is TGTGCCAGCCGCCGGACAGAACAAGAGACCCAGTACTTC. It codes for CASRRTEQETQYF.

This clone was observed a handful of times. The chain joins TRBV3-1 (or the pseudogene TRBV3-2) to TRBJ2-7, with D perhaps TRBD1 (5 bases). Germline loops: CDR1 LGHDT, CDR2 YNNKEL (reference sequence). This CDR3 is 13 amino acids long. V lost 1 base and J lost 4, with 8 bases in between. CDR3: CASSQGGGYEQYF. CDR3 sequence (DNA): TGTGCCAGCAGCCAAGGGGGCGGTTACGAGCAGTACTTC.

This chain joins TRBV9 and TRBJ1-4; D is uncertain. The CDR3 is 14 residues long. Trimming removed 0 bases at V and 5 bases at J, with 8 bases between. Germline V lookup: CDR1 SGDLS, CDR2 YYNGEE. The CDR3 DNA reads as TGTGCCAGCAGCGTAGCGGGTCTGAATGAAAAACTGTTTTTT. Translating it yields CASSVAGLNEKLFF.

The J gene is TRBJ1-5, the V gene TRBV2; D uncertain. The V and J ends lost 2 bases and 6 bases respectively, with 11 bases between them. This CDR3 has 14 residues. Germline CDR1 reads SNHLY; CDR2 reads FYNNEI. Here the CDR3 DNA reads TGTGCCAGCAGTGAAACGTACGGGTCTCAGCCCCAGCATTTT. Translated: CASSETYGSQPQHF.

This clone was observed a single time. The chain is built from TRBV4-1 and TRBJ1-2; D unresolved. Trimming removed 0 bases at V and 3 bases at J, with 8 bases between. This CDR3 has 14 residues. The germline V gene encodes CDR1 MGHRA and CDR2 YSYEKL. CDR3 loop: CASSQEGLHYGYTF. As DNA, the CDR3 is TGCGCCAGCAGCCAAGAGGGCCTTCACTATGGCTACACCTTC.

The chain is built from TRBV21-1 and TRBJ2-5; whether TRBD1, the table's D call, matches the DNA was not checked. TRBV21-1 constitutes a pseudogene. The CDR3 has 16 amino acids. The CDR3 is CASSTQGDRGQETQYF. CDR3 DNA sequence: TGTGCCAGCAGCACACAGGGGGACAGGGGGCAAGAGACCCAGTACTTC.

The V and J genes are TRBV9 and TRBJ2-3; TRBD1 is a possible D gene (7 bases). Per germline, CDR1 SGDLS and CDR2 YYNGEE. This CDR3 spans 18 amino acids. V was shortened by 1 base and J by 0 bases, with 18 bases between the two germline ends. CDR3 sequence: CASSVSFRGDRSTDTQYF. CDR3 coding DNA: TGTGCCAGCAGCGTAAGCTTCAGGGGGGACAGAAGCACAGATACGCAGTATTTT.

This rearrangement joins TRBV7-9 to TRBJ2-7, with D maybe TRBD1 (6 bases). The CDR3 is made up of 17 amino acids. The V gene lost 2 bases and the J gene lost 4 bases, with 21 bases spanning the gap. Germline V CDR1 and CDR2: SEHNR, FQNEAQ (reference sequence). The chain's CDR3 is CASSLRNRVTLQYEQYF. In DNA, the CDR3 is TGTGCCAGCAGCTTAAGGAACAGGGTCACTCTACAATACGAGCAGTACTTC.

V usage is TRBV5-1 and J usage is TRBJ2-2; tentative D call: TRBD2 (7 bases). V lost 4 bases, J lost 2 bases, and 18 bases lay in between. CDR3 length: 17 residues. The germline gives CDR1 SGHRS, CDR2 YFSETQ. This chain's CDR3 is CASSPRVAGANTGELFF. The CDR3 nucleotides read TGCGCCAGCAGCCCTCGGGTGGCGGGGGCTAACACCGGGGAGCTGTTTTTT.

The genes are TRBV15 and TRBJ2-1; the D gene is possibly TRBD1 (8 bases). There are 14 residues in the CDR3. CDR1 is LNHNV, CDR2 YYDKDF, per germline (reference sequence). With 3 bases removed from V and 8 bases from J, the gap between germline ends came to 14 bases. The CDR3 protein is CATSRRTGRDEQFF. The CDR3 nucleotides read TGTGCCACCAGCAGGAGGACAGGGAGGGATGAGCAGTTCTTC.